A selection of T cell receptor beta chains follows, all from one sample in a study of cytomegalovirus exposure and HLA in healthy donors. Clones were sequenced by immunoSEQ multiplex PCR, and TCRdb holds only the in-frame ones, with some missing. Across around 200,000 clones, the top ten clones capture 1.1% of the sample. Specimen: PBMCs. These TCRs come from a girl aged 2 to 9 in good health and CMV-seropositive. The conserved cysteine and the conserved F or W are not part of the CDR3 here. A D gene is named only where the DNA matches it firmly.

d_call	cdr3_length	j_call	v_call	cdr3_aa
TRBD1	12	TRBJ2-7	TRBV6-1	ASSRDRGLDEQY
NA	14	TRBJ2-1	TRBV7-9	ASSSSRGGILNEQF
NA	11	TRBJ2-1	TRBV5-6	ASSLRGLVEQF
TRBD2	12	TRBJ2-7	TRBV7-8	ASSRSGRVYEQY
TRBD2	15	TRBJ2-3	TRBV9	ASSTRLAGEVEDTQY
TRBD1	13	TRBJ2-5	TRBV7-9	ASSSGQGNVETQY
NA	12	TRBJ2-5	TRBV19	ASSIVAHQETQY
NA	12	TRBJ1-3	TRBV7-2	ASSLNPGINTIY
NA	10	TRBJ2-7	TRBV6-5	ASSQWGHEQY
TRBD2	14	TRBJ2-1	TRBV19	ASSTLGLAGANEQF
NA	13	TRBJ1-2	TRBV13	ASSLGRGPNYGYT
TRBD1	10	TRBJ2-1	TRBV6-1	ASSNRGHEQF
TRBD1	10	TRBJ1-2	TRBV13	ASSLQGYGYT
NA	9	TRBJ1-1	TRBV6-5	ASSYKLEAF
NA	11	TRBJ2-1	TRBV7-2	ASSPLADNEQF
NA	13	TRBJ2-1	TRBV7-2	ASSPTRDRFNEQF
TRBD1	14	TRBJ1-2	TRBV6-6	ATNPRDRESPYGYT
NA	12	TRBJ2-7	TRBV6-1	ASSELFSSYEQY